This entry lists 14 T cell receptor beta chains sequenced from one sample in a study of CD8 T cells in Susac syndrome. The authors reverse transcribed roughly 0.5 to 1 ug RNA with random hexamers. TCRdb itself ran the immunoSEQ multiplex PCR reads through MiXCR, one entry per CDR3 protein. This sample has about 210,000 distinct CDR3 sequences, with just under 95% found just once. Sequencing input: CD4+ T cells from PBMCs. These receptors were taken from a human donor with multiple sclerosis.

The chain is built from TRBV29-1 and TRBJ2-3; D remains unclear. The germline V gene has CDR1 SQVTM and CDR2 ANQGSEA. The CDR3 spans 13 residues. Trimming removed 5 bases from V and 2 bases from J, with 11 bases in between. This CDR3 reads CSVFSQTTDTQYF. As DNA, the CDR3 is TGCAGCGTTTTTAGTCAGACCACAGATACGCAGTATTTT.

This clonotype was observed once. V is TRBV11-2 and J is TRBJ2-7; D remains unclear. The germline CDR1 and CDR2 sequences are SGHAT and FQNNGV. The CDR3 extends over 14 amino acids. V lost 2 bases and J lost 2, with 10 bases in between. The CDR3 loop reads CASSLSRSTYEQYV. The CDR3 DNA reads as TGTGCCAGCAGCTTAAGTAGAAGTACCTACGAGCAGTACGTC.

This clonotype appeared a few times. The rearrangement uses TRBV7-9 and TRBJ2-5; D perhaps matches TRBD1 (5 bases). In germline, CDR1 is SEHNR, CDR2 FQNEAQ (reference sequence). This CDR3 has 13 amino acids. Trimming pared 1 base from V and 5 bases from J, leaving 8 bases between. The CDR3 sequence is CASSLGGLETQYF. CDR3 nucleotide sequence: TGTGCCAGCAGCTTAGGGGGCTTGGAGACCCAGTACTTC. The full variable domain, with the rest looked up from reference TRBV7-9 and TRBJ2-5, is DTGVSQNPRHKITKRGQNVTFRCDPISEHNRLYWYRQTLGQGPEFLTYFQNEAQLEKSRLLSDRFSAERPKGSFSTLEIQRTEQGDSAMYLCASSLGGLETQYFGPGTRLLVL.

The chain links TRBV5-1 to TRBJ2-2; weak D call: TRBD1 (5 bases). Germline V CDR1 and CDR2: SGHRS, YFSETQ. This CDR3 comprises 15 residues. V dropped 1 base and J dropped 5 bases, with 12 bases sitting between them. CDR3 coding DNA: TGCGCCAGCAGCTTGAGGCAGGGCGAGACCGGGGAGCTGTTTTTT. This gives the protein CASSLRQGETGELFF.

This chain joins TRBV6-1 and TRBJ1-1; D gene uncertain. Germline V gives CDR1 MNHNS, CDR2 SASEGT. The CDR3 spans 14 residues. V was trimmed by 4 bases and J by 4 bases, leaving 13 bases between them. CDR3 in DNA: TGTGCCAGCAGTGTTGGGGTGGTTATCACTGAAGCTTTCTTT. Translated, it gives CASSVGVVITEAFF.

This rearrangement joins TRBV2 to TRBJ2-1; 10 bases are a match to TRBD1. Germline CDR1 reads SNHLY; CDR2 reads FYNNEI. Trimming at V came to 8 bases and at J to 6 bases, leaving 4 bases not matched to a gene. This CDR3 is built from 13 residues. The CDR3 spells CASGRDRGNEQFF. CDR3 in DNA: TGTGCCAGCGGCCGGGACAGGGGCAATGAGCAGTTCTTC.

The J gene is TRBJ2-3, the V gene TRBV20-1; 7 bases align to TRBD2. J was trimmed by 6 bases and V by 3 bases; bases with no gene match: 0. The CDR3 covers 11 residues. Looked up from germline, CDR1 is DFQATT and CDR2 is SNEGSKA (reference sequence). CDR3 DNA sequence: TGCAGTGCTAGGGGAGGGGATACGCAGTATTTT. Translated, it gives CSARGGDTQYF.

The chain has TRBV20-1 and TRBJ2-7; TRBD1 agrees at 9 bases. Germline CDR1 reads DFQATT; CDR2 reads SNEGSKA (reference sequence). The CDR3 loop spans 14 amino acids. V lost 1 base, J lost 5 bases, and 6 bases stayed unmatched. CDR3 bases: TGCAGTGCTAGAGGCCCACAGGGGGCCGACGAGCAGTACGTC. This codes for CSARGPQGADEQYV.

The V gene is TRBV19, the J gene TRBJ2-3; D tentatively fits TRBD1 or TRBD2 (5 bases each). The CDR3 has 14 amino acids. CDR1 is LNHDA and CDR2 is SQIVND in the germline V gene (reference sequence). V shed 8 bases and J shed 0 bases, with 12 bases lying between them. The CDR3: CASRDGQSTDTQYF. In DNA, the CDR3 is TGTGCCAGTCGGGACGGGCAGAGCACAGATACGCAGTATTTT.

This chain uses TRBV4-1 with TRBJ2-1; D gene uncertain. The V gene's germline CDR1 is MGHRA and CDR2 YSYEKL. The CDR3 is 11 amino acids. Trimming shortened V by 7 bases and J by 7 bases, and 8 bases separated the two germline ends. CDR3 nucleotide sequence: TGCGCCAGCAACCCAACGAATGAGCAGTTCTTC. Encoded protein: CASNPTNEQFF.

This clonotype was seen only a few times. V usage is TRBV3-1 and J usage is TRBJ2-5; no firm D call. V was pared by 1 base and J by 1 base, with 1 base between. CDR3 length: 12 amino acids. Germline-derived CDR1 and CDR2 are LGHDT and YNNKEL (reference sequence). In DNA, the CDR3 is TGTGCCAGCAGCCAAGCCCAAGAGACCCAGTACTTC. This sequence encodes CASSQAQETQYF.

This clonotype was counted once. The V and J genes are TRBV13 and TRBJ1-1, with D possibly matching TRBD1 (5 bases). Trimming cost V 3 bases and J 5 bases, with 10 bases left between them. Germline CDR1 is PRHDT and CDR2 is FYEKMQ (reference sequence). CDR3 length: 13 amino acids. CDR3 sequence reads: CASSFGGVTEAFF. CDR3 nucleotides: TGTGCCAGCAGCTTTGGAGGGGTGACTGAAGCTTTCTTT.

The V call is TRBV29-1, the J call TRBJ1-1; 7 nucleotides agree with TRBD1. V was pared by 8 bases and J by 1 base, with 7 bases of the junction left unmatched. Germline lookup yields CDR1 SQVTM and CDR2 ANQGSEA. The CDR3 sequence is 13 residues long. CDR3 nucleotide sequence: TGCAGCCTGCGGGACAGAGCGAACACTGAAGCTTTCTTT. This codes for CSLRDRANTEAFF.

The gene calls are TRBV10-3 and TRBJ2-7; a possible D gene is TRBD2 (7 bases). The germline V and J ends were trimmed by 0 bases and 4 bases, with 16 bases remaining between them. There are 16 residues in the CDR3. Germline V lookup: CDR1 ENHRY, CDR2 SYGVKD. CDR3 amino acids: CAISESTGGIIYEQYF. The CDR3 DNA is TGTGCCATCAGTGAGTCGACGGGGGGCATTATATACGAGCAGTACTTC.